This T cell receptor beta chain originates from a study of T cell responses to AZD1222 COVID-19 vaccine. TCRdb's copy holds only in-frame clones and misses some; the assay was immunoSEQ multiplex PCR. The table includes around 110,000 clones, roughly 90% detected once. Germline V gives CDR1 ENHRY, CDR2 SYGVKD. The CDR3 extends over 15 amino acids. Trimming took off 7 bases at V and 0 bases at J, with 14 bases between the two ends. The sample was peripheral blood, taken on day 0 of AZD1222 vaccination. The chain has TRBV10-3 and TRBJ2-3; D may correspond to TRBD1 or TRBD2 (5 bases each). The TCR comes from an adult in good health. Here the CDR3 DNA reads TGTGCCATCAAGTCCGGGACCCCTAGCACAGATACGCAGTATTTT. It yields the protein CAIKSGTPSTDTQYF.